A selection of T cell receptor beta chains follows, all from one sample in a study of spatial heterogeneity in lung cancer. A single record per CDR3 protein comes from TCRdb applying MiXCR to the 5' RACE reads. The table has about 100,000 distinct CDR3 sequences, around 4.8% seen once. The sample in question was lung tumor tissue, obtained at surgery. All receptors derive from a male donor with early-stage non-small cell lung cancer. CDR3s include the opening cysteine and the closing phenylalanine or tryptophan. The D gene is left open where the match is weak. Size is omitted from some rows. Given values are once, few, many or a class for expanded clones.

D gene,J gene,clone size,V gene,CDR3 DNA,CDR3 protein
TRBD2,TRBJ2-1,many,TRBV24-1,TGTGCCACCAGTGTCCCTAGCGGGAGAGGTAATGAGCAGTTCTTC,CATSVPSGRGNEQFF
-,TRBJ2-6,-,TRBV20-1,TGCAGTGCTAGTCATCCCGGGGGTGCTGGGGCCAACGTCCTGACTTTC,CSASHPGGAGANVLTF
TRBD1,TRBJ1-1,many,TRBV6-1,TGTGCCAGCAGACCACAGGGGCTGTCTTCCACTGAAGCTTTCTTT,CASRPQGLSSTEAFF
-,TRBJ2-6,few,TRBV2,TGTGCCAGCAGTGATAGGTCCTCAAAAGTACCAATCTCTGGGGCCAACGTCCTGACTTTC,CASSDRSSKVPISGANVLTF
TRBD1,TRBJ1-5,-,TRBV15,TGTGCCACCAGCAGACGGACAGGGGTGCTTCAGCCCCAGCATTTT,CATSRRTGVLQPQHF
TRBD1,TRBJ1-5,many,TRBV20-1,TGCAGTGGTAGTGACAGGGCTTGGCAGCCCCAGCATTTT,CSGSDRAWQPQHF
-,TRBJ2-1,many,TRBV7-2,TGTGCCAGCAGCTTAGGGTTTTATGAGCAGTTCTTC,CASSLGFYEQFF
-,TRBJ2-7,many,TRBV4-2,TGTGCCAGCAGCCCCGATCTATTAATCTACGAGCAGTACTTC,CASSPDLLIYEQYF
TRBD1,TRBJ2-2,many,TRBV5-1,TGCGCCAGCAGCTGGGGGACAGAGAACACCGGGGAGCTGTTTTTT,CASSWGTENTGELFF
-,TRBJ1-1,few,TRBV5-1,TGCGCCAGCAGCCCAACAGGGTGGACTGAAGCTTTCTTT,CASSPTGWTEAFF
TRBD2,TRBJ2-1,many,TRBV6-2/TRBV6-3,TGTGCCAGCAGTTCCCTCCTAGGACTAGCGGGAGGCAATGAGCAGTTCTTC,CASSSLLGLAGGNEQFF
-,TRBJ2-7,many,TRBV20-1,TGCAGTGCGCCTTTATTGCGGAGAGACGGACGTGTAATATCCTACGAGCAGTACTTC,CSAPLLRRDGRVISYEQYF
TRBD2,TRBJ2-7,many,TRBV28,TGTGCCACACGCTCTAGCGGGGGAGGGGGTAGATACGAGCAGTACTTC,CATRSSGGGGRYEQYF
-,TRBJ1-5,many,TRBV15,TGTGCCACCAGCAGAGAGGGTGCGACAGCCAGCAATCAGCCCCAGCATTTT,CATSREGATASNQPQHF
-,TRBJ2-6,many,TRBV28,TGTGCCAGCAGTTTGGTGCGGGACTCTGGGGCCAACGTCCTGACTTTC,CASSLVRDSGANVLTF
TRBD1,TRBJ1-5,many,TRBV5-1,TGCGCCAGCAGCCCCGGGACAGACGGCTATAGCAATCAGCCCCAGCATTTT,CASSPGTDGYSNQPQHF
-,TRBJ2-3,-,TRBV20-1,TGCAGTGCTAGAGGCGGATACACAGATACGCAGTATTTT,CSARGGYTDTQYF
-,TRBJ2-1,-,TRBV3-1,TGTGCCAGCAGCCAAAACCCTAGCGACTTGGCAAATGAGCAGTTCTTC,CASSQNPSDLANEQFF
-,TRBJ1-3,many,TRBV20-1,TGCAGTGCTAGAGATAGCAGCGGCCCCAACACCATATATTTT,CSARDSSGPNTIYF
-,TRBJ1-6,few,TRBV3-1,TGTGCCAGCAGCCGAGGGGGTAATTCACCCCTCCACTTT,CASSRGGNSPLHF
TRBD2,TRBJ2-1,many,TRBV9,TGTGCCAGCAGCGTGGCTAGCGGGCCCCCAGTGGAGCAGTTCTTC,CASSVASGPPVEQFF
TRBD2,TRBJ2-1,-,TRBV20-1,TGCAGTGCTAGAGCGGCGGGAGGTTTTTATGAGCAGTTCTTC,CSARAAGGFYEQFF
-,TRBJ2-7,many,TRBV14,TGTGCCAGCAGCCACCTATCGGGCTCCTACGAGCAGTACTTC,CASSHLSGSYEQYF
-,TRBJ2-3,many,TRBV5-1,TGCGCCAGCAGCTTGGATAGGCGCGGCACGCAGTATTTT,CASSLDRRGTQYF
TRBD1,TRBJ2-1,many,TRBV9,TGTGCCAGCAGCCAAACGACACAGGGGATTGAGCAGTTCTTC,CASSQTTQGIEQFF
-,TRBJ1-6,many,TRBV7-9,TGTGCCAGCAGCCAAACAGGGTCTGATTCACCCCTCCACTTT,CASSQTGSDSPLHF
TRBD2,TRBJ2-1,few,TRBV24-1,TGTGCCACCGGTCTAGCGGGAGGGAATGAGCAGTTCTTC,CATGLAGGNEQFF
-,TRBJ2-3,many,TRBV28,TGTGCCAGCAGTTTAGTGGTCAGGCCGACAGCAGATACGCAGTATTTT,CASSLVVRPTADTQYF
TRBD2,TRBJ2-2,many,TRBV7-8,TGTGCCAGCAGCTTAGAATCTAGCGGGATTTTCGGGGAGCTGTTTTTT,CASSLESSGIFGELFF
-,TRBJ2-7,many,TRBV27,TGTGCCAGCAGTCGAGCGAACGGGGACGGCAACTACGAGCAGTACTTC,CASSRANGDGNYEQYF
TRBD2,TRBJ2-7,many,TRBV20-1,TGCAGTGCTACAGAGAGCGGGAGGCAGCAGTACTTC,CSATESGRQQYF
TRBD1,TRBJ2-7,-,TRBV7-9,TGTGCCAGCAGCTCCGTTGGGACAGGGATTACCTACGAGCAGTACTTC,CASSSVGTGITYEQYF
-,TRBJ2-3,few,TRBV4-2,TGTGCCAGCAGCCAAGAGTGGCGGGACACAGATACGCAGTATTTT,CASSQEWRDTDTQYF
TRBD2,TRBJ2-7,many,TRBV6-6,TGTGCCGCCCGGGGGGGCAACTCCTACGAGCAGTACTTC,CAARGGNSYEQYF
-,TRBJ1-1,few,TRBV6-4,TGTGCCAGCAGTGACGGACCGAACACTGAAGCTTTCTTT,CASSDGPNTEAFF
TRBD2,TRBJ2-2,many,TRBV11-2,TGTGCCAGCAGCGGATCCGGACTAGCGGGAGTCGACACCGGGGAGCTGTTTTTT,CASSGSGLAGVDTGELFF
TRBD1,TRBJ2-2,many,TRBV28,TGTGCTTCCTTAGACAGGGGAAGAAGGACCGGGGAGCTGTTTTTT,CASLDRGRRTGELFF